This TCR beta chain was documented in a study of blood T cell repertoires in COVID-19. Original data processing: Estimation of nucleated cell counts relied on the amplification of reference gene primers. Libraries were prepared by immunoSEQ multiplex PCR; TCRdb keeps only in-frame clonotypes and omits some of them. Clone size and V and J calls were adopted from that table, with D and trimming inferred from the DNA. The sample records under 150,000 clones, about four fifths being singletons. Per germline, CDR1 SGHVS and CDR2 FQNEAQ. The CDR3 loop spans 12 amino acids. Trimming removed 5 bases from V and 7 bases from J; junction bases left unmatched: 3. This clone was observed once. Everyone who took part was roughly 18 to 89 years old, and they came from about two dozen US areas. Clinical histories supplied by participants themselves formed the basis of cohort assignment. Recovery meant two consecutive negative NP/OP PCR tests, professional clearance, or resolved symptoms.

The sequence came from a man in his thirties or forties who had recovered from COVID-19. The genes are TRBV7-8 and TRBJ2-7; 9 bases are a match to TRBD1. Sequencing used PBMCs or T cells enriched from blood (not recorded which). CDR3 protein: CASSPDRGEQYV. The CDR3 nucleotides are TGTGCCAGCAGCCCGGACAGGGGAGAGCAGTACGTC.